This T cell receptor beta chain derives from a study of blood T cell repertoires in COVID-19. Study-wide context: The cDNA or gDNA used as material had been derived from T cells, B-cell-depleted T cells, or PBMCs.

Measured with immunoSEQ multiplex PCR; TCRdb has only the in-frame clones, and not every one. Found here are tens of thousands of clones, roughly 91% of them singletons; the top ten hold roughly 0.47%. The TCR sequence derives from a man aged 45-60 years with COVID-19, enrolled during active disease. Sequencing was carried out using peripheral blood.

The CDR3 region has the DNA TGTGCCAGAAAATGGAGCAGCACCGGGGAGCTGTTTTTT. Encoded protein: CARKWSSTGELFF. The J gene is TRBJ2-2, the V gene TRBV2; D is unresolved. Germline CDR1 SNHLY, CDR2 FYNNEI. The CDR3 covers 13 residues. Trimming took off 9 bases at V and 4 bases at J, with 12 bases between the two ends.